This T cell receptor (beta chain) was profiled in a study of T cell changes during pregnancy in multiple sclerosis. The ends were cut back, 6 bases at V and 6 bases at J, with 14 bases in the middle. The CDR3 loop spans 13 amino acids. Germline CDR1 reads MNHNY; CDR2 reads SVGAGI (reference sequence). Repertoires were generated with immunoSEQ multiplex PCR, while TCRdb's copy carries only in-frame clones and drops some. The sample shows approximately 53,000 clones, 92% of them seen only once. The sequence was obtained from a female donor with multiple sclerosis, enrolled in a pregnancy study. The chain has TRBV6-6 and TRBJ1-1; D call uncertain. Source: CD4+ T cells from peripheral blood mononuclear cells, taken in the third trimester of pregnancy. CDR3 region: CASRFLARPEAFF. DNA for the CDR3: TGTGCCAGCAGGTTCCTAGCCAGACCTGAAGCTTTCTTT.